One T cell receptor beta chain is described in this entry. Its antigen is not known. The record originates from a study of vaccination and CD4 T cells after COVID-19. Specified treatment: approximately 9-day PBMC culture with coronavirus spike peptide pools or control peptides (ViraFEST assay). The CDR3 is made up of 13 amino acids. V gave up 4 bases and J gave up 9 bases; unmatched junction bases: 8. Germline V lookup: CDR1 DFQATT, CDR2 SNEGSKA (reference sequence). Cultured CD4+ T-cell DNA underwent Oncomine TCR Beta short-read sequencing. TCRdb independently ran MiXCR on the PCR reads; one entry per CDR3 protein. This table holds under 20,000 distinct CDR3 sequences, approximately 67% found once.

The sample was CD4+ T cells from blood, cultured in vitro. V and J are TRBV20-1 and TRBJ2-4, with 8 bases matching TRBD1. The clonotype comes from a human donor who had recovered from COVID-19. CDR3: CSATSTGGGIQYF. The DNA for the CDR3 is TGCAGTGCTACATCAACAGGGGGTGGCATTCAGTACTTC.